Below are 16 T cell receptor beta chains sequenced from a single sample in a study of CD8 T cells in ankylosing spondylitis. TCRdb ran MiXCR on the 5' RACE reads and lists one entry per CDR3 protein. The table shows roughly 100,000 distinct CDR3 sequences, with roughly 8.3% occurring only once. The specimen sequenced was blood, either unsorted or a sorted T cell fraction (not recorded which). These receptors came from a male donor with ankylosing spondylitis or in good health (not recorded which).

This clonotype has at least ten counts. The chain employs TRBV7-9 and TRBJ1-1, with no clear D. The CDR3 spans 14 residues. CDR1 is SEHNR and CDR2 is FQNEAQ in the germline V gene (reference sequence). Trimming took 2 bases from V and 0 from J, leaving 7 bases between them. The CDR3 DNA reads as TGTGCCAGCAGCTTAAGCAGCGTGAACACTGAAGCTTTCTTT. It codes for CASSLSSVNTEAFF. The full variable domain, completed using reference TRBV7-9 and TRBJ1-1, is DTGVSQNPRHKITKRGQNVTFRCDPISEHNRLYWYRQTLGQGPEFLTYFQNEAQLEKSRLLSDRFSAERPKGSFSTLEIQRTEQGDSAMYLCASSLSSVNTEAFFGQGTRLTVV.

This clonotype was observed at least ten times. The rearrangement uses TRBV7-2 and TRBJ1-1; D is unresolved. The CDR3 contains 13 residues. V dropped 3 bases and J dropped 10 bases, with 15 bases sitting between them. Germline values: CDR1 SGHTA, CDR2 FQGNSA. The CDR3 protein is CASSFRGSGGAFF. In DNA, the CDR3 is TGTGCCAGCAGCTTTCGCGGGTCTGGTGGAGCTTTCTTT.

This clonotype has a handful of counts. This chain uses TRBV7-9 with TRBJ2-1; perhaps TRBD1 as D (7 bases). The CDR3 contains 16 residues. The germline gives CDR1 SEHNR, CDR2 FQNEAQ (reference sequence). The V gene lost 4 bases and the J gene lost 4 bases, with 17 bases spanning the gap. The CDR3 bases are TGTGCCAGCAGCTCCCTCAGGGGGACTCTATACAATGAGCAGTTCTTC. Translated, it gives CASSSLRGTLYNEQFF.

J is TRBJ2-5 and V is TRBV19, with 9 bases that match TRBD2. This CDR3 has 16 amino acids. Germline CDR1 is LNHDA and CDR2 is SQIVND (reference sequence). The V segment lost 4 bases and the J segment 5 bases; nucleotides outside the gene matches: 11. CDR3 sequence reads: CASSTRQASGVETQYF. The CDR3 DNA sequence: TGTGCCAGTAGTACCCGCCAGGCTAGCGGGGTTGAGACCCAGTACTTC.

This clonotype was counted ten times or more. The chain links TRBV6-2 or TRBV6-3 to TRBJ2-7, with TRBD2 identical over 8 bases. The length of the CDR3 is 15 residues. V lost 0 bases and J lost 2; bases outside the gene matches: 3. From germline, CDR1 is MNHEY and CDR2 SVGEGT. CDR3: CASSYSGLATYEQYF. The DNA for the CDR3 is TGTGCCAGCAGTTACTCCGGACTAGCCACCTACGAGCAGTACTTC.

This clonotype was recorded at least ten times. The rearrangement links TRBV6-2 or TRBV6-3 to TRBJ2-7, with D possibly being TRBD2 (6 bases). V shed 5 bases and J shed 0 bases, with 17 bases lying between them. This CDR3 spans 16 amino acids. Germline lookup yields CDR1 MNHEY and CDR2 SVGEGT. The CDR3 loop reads CASSAQERRGSYEQYF. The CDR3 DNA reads TGTGCCAGCAGTGCCCAAGAGCGGCGGGGCTCCTACGAGCAGTACTTC.

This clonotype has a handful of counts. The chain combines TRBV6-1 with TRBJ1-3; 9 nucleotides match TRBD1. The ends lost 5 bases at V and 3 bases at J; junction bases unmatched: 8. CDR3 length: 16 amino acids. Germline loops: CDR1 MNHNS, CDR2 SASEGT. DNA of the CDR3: TGTGCCAGCAGTCTTACCGGGACAGGGTATGGAAACACCATATATTTT. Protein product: CASSLTGTGYGNTIYF.

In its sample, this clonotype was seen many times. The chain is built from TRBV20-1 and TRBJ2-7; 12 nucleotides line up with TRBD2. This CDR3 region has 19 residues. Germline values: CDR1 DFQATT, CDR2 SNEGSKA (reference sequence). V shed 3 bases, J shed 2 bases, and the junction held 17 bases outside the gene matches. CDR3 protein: CSARAGLRGLAGNPYEQYF. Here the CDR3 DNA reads TGCAGTGCTAGGGCGGGACTCCGCGGACTAGCGGGGAATCCCTACGAGCAGTACTTC.

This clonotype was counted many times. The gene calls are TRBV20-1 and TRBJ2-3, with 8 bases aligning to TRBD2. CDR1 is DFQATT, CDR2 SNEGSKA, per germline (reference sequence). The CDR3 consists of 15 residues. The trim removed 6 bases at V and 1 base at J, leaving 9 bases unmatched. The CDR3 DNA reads TGCAGTGCCCCCCCACTAGCGGAAGGCACAGATACGCAGTATTTT. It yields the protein CSAPPLAEGTDTQYF.

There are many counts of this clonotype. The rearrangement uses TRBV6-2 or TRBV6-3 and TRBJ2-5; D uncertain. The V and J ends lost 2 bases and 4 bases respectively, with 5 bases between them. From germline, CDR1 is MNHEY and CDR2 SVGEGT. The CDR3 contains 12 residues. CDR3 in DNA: TGTGCCAGCAGTTACCGGGTAGAGACCCAGTACTTC. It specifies CASSYRVETQYF.

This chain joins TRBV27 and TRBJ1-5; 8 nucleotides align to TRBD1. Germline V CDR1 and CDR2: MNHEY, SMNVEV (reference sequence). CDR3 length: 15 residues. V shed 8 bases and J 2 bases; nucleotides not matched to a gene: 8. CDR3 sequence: CASRSTGVGNQPQHF. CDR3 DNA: TGTGCCAGCCGGTCGACAGGGGTCGGCAATCAGCCCCAGCATTTT.

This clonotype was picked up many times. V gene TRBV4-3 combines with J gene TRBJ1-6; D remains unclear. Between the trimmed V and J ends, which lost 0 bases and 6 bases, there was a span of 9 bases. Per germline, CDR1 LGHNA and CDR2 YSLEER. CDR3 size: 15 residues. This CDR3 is CASSQDQLVNSPLHF. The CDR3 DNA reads TGCGCCAGCAGCCAAGATCAACTGGTTAATTCACCCCTCCACTTT.

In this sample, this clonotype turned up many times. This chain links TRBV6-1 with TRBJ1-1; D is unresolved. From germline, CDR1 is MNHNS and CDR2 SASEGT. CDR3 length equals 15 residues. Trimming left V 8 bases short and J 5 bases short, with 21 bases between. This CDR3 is CASLGSLALGTEAFF. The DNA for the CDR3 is TGTGCCAGCCTCGGCAGCCTGGCATTGGGAACTGAAGCTTTCTTT.

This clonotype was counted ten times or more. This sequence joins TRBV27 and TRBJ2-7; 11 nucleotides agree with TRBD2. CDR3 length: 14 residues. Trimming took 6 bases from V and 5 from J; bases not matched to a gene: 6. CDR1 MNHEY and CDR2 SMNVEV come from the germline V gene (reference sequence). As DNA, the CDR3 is TGTGCCAGCAGCACCGGGACTAGCGGCAACGAGCAGTACTTC. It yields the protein CASSTGTSGNEQYF.

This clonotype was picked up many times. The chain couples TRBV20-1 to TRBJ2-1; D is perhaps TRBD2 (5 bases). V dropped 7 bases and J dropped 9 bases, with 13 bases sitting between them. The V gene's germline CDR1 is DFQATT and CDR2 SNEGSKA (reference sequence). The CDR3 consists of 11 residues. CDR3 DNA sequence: TGCAGTGTGCTGCCGGGAATTGAGCAGTTCTTC. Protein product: CSVLPGIEQFF.

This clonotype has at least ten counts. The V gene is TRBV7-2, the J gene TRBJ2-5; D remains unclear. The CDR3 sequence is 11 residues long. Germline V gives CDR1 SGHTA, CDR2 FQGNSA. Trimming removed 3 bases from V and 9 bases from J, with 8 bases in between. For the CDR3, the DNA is TGTGCCAGCAGCTTGAGCAGGCCCCAGTACTTC. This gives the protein CASSLSRPQYF. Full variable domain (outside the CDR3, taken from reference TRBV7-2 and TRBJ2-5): GAGVSQSPSNKVTEKGKDVELRCDPISGHTALYWYRQSLGQGLEFLIYFQGNSAPDKSGLPSDRFSAERTGGSVSTLTIQRTQQEDSAVYLCASSLSRPQYFGPGTRLLVL.